These 24 T cell receptor beta chains share one sample of origin, sequenced in a study of T-cell memory formation after mild COVID-19. TCRdb ran MiXCR on the 5' RACE reads and lists one entry per CDR3 protein. The table includes around 510,000 distinct CDR3 sequences, roughly a fifth detected once. Material: PBMCs or a T cell subset sorted from them (not recorded which). Receptors originate from an adult woman who had mild COVID-19 (a few samples of this study predate the infection). Cell type and time point are not known.

The chain recombines TRBV15 with TRBJ2-3, with no clear D. Trimming pared 2 bases from V and 0 bases from J, leaving 9 bases between. The CDR3 has 15 residues. Germline CDR1 is LNHNV and CDR2 is YYDKDF (reference sequence). The CDR3 spells CATSRKPPSTDTQYF. Written as DNA, the CDR3 is TGTGCCACCAGCAGAAAGCCTCCTAGCACAGATACGCAGTATTTT.

In its sample, this clonotype was seen a few times. V usage is TRBV12-3 or TRBV12-4 and J usage is TRBJ2-7; 8 bases fit TRBD1. V lost 3 bases to trimming and J lost 6 bases; unmatched junction nucleotides: 7. CDR3 length: 14 amino acids. CDR3 protein: CASSFRGRGPEQYF. CDR3 DNA sequence: TGTGCCAGCAGTTTCAGGGGGCGCGGACCCGAGCAGTACTTC.

This clonotype was counted between two and nine times. The chain joins TRBV20-1 to TRBJ2-3, with 12 positions matching TRBD2. The CDR3 is 13 residues long. From germline, CDR1 is DFQATT and CDR2 SNEGSKA (reference sequence). The trim removed 4 bases at V and 8 bases at J, leaving 4 bases unmatched. CDR3 bases: TGCAGTGCTAACCTAGCGGGGGGGCGTACGCAGTATTTT. It encodes CSANLAGGRTQYF.

V usage is TRBV6-1 and J usage is TRBJ1-2; no clear D gene. CDR1 and CDR2 (germline): MNHNS, SASEGT. V was clipped by 6 bases and J by 8 bases, with 13 bases between them. The CDR3 sequence is 12 residues long. The CDR3 loop is CASRVVWEGYTF. The CDR3 DNA sequence: TGTGCCAGCAGGGTAGTGTGGGAGGGCTACACCTTC.

CDR3 region: CASSLSGARSNQPQHF. The CDR3 bases are TGTGCCAGCAGCTTATCCGGGGCACGGAGCAATCAGCCCCAGCATTTT. The chain employs TRBV5-6 and TRBJ1-5; TRBD1 might be the D (5 bases). Germline values: CDR1 SGHDT, CDR2 YYEEEE. Trimming shortened V by 2 bases and J by 1 base, and 13 bases separated the two germline ends. This CDR3 region has 16 residues.

The chain is built from TRBV7-9 and TRBJ1-1; the D is unclear. CDR1 and CDR2 (germline): SEHNR, FQNEAQ (reference sequence). The CDR3 spans 14 residues. The V end lost 4 bases, the J end lost 1 base, and 10 bases lay between the germline ends. The DNA for the CDR3 is TGTGCCAGCAGCTCCGGGGTGGAGAACACTGAAGCTTTCTTT. This translates into CASSSGVENTEAFF.

This clonotype was found once. The V gene is TRBV20-1, the J gene TRBJ2-3, with D maybe TRBD2 (5 bases). The CDR3 contains 16 residues. From germline, CDR1 is DFQATT and CDR2 SNEGSKA (reference sequence). Trimming cost V 3 bases and J 2 bases, with 18 bases left between them. The CDR3 DNA reads TGCAGTGCTAGGTTTGGCGGCAGGACTCTCACAGATACGCAGTATTTT. It is translated as CSARFGGRTLTDTQYF.

The V gene is TRBV5-6, the J gene TRBJ2-7; 9 bases agree with TRBD1. The germline CDR1 and CDR2 sequences are SGHDT and YYEEEE. The CDR3 runs 14 residues. The junction had 6 bases not matched to a gene; V was cut back by 4 bases and J by 4 bases. This CDR3 is CASSTDRGPYEQYF. The CDR3 region has the DNA TGTGCCAGCAGCACGGACAGGGGCCCGTACGAGCAGTACTTC. Full variable domain (missing parts from reference TRBV5-6 and TRBJ2-7): DAGVTQSPTHLIKTRGQQVTLRCSPKSGHDTVSWYQQALGQGPQFIFQYYEEEERQRGNFPDRFSGHQFPNYSSELNVNALLLGDSALYLCASSTDRGPYEQYFGPGTRLTVT.

This clonotype has only a few counts. The rearrangement links TRBV7-9 to TRBJ1-3, with 7 bases identical to TRBD1. The germline V gene encodes CDR1 SEHNR and CDR2 FQNEAQ (reference sequence). CDR3 length: 14 amino acids. V trimming: 5 bases; J trimming: 1 base; junction bases outside the gene matches: 2. This CDR3 is CASSPTGSGNTIYF. The CDR3 DNA is TGTGCCAGCAGCCCGACAGGGTCTGGAAACACCATATATTTT.

The chain couples TRBV7-8 to TRBJ1-2, with D maybe TRBD1 (5 bases). The CDR3 covers 16 residues. The V gene's germline CDR1 is SGHVS and CDR2 FQNEAQ. Trimming left V 3 bases short and J 4 bases short, with 18 bases between. The CDR3 loop reads CASSLLPGHGTYGYTF. In nucleotides, the CDR3 is TGTGCCAGCAGCTTGCTACCTGGACACGGTACCTATGGCTACACCTTC.

The chain employs TRBV24-1 and TRBJ2-5; D could derive from TRBD1 or TRBD2 (5 bases each). Germline V gives CDR1 KGHDR, CDR2 SFDVKD. This CDR3 contains 13 residues. Trimming removed 4 bases from V and 5 bases from J, with 10 bases in between. DNA for the CDR3: TGTGCCACCAGTGAGGGGGAGTCGGAGACCCAGTACTTC. Protein product: CATSEGESETQYF.

The chain uses TRBV24-1 and TRBJ2-1; D not resolved. CDR1 and CDR2 from the germline V gene are KGHDR and SFDVKD. This CDR3 has 13 amino acids. Trimming took 5 bases from V and 1 from J, leaving 5 bases between them. The CDR3, as DNA: TGTGCCACCAGTGCCTTGTCCTACAATGAGCAGTTCTTC. It translates to CATSALSYNEQFF.

This clonotype was counted ten times or more. This chain connects TRBV5-1 to TRBJ2-7; no definite D call. CDR3 length: 13 residues. V shed 1 base and J shed 3 bases, with 8 bases lying between them. CDR1 and CDR2 (germline): SGHRS, YFSETQ. The DNA for the CDR3 is TGCGCCAGCAGCTTGTTAGCAGACTACGAGCAGTACTTC. The encoded protein is CASSLLADYEQYF.

The chain couples TRBV12-3 or TRBV12-4 to TRBJ2-4; 8 bases are shared with TRBD1. The CDR3 consists of 15 residues. The junction had 4 bases not matched to a gene; V was cut back by 3 bases and J by 3 bases. CDR3 DNA sequence: TGTGCCAGCAGTTTTACCGGGACAGGCAAAAACATTCAGTACTTC. Translating it yields CASSFTGTGKNIQYF.

This clonotype was seen only a few times. The chain couples TRBV7-3 to TRBJ1-1, with no clear D. The germline gives CDR1 SGHTA, CDR2 FQGTGA. The CDR3 has 13 amino acids. Between the trimmed V and J ends, which lost 1 base and 3 bases, there was a span of 6 bases. The CDR3 here is CASSLNRDTEAFF. The CDR3 region has the DNA TGTGCCAGCAGCTTAAACCGGGACACTGAAGCTTTCTTT. The full variable domain, rest sourced from reference TRBV7-3 and TRBJ1-1, is GAGVSQTPSNKVTEKGKYVELRCDPISGHTALYWYRQSLGQGPEFLIYFQGTGAADDSGLPNDRFFAVRPEGSVSTLKIQRTERGDSAVYLCASSLNRDTEAFFGQGTRLTVV.

In its sample, this clonotype was seen a few times. The gene calls are TRBV20-1 and TRBJ2-1, with 11 bases aligning to TRBD2. Per the germline V gene, CDR1 is DFQATT and CDR2 is SNEGSKA (reference sequence). The CDR3 extends over 17 amino acids. The V segment lost 0 bases and the J segment 3 bases; nucleotides outside the gene matches: 7. The CDR3 region has the DNA TGCAGTGCTAGAGATCCTCGACTAGCGGGAATCTACAATGAGCAGTTCTTC. Residues: CSARDPRLAGIYNEQFF.

The chain combines TRBV6-1 with TRBJ1-1; possibly TRBD1 for D (6 bases). Germline assignment: CDR1 MNHNS and CDR2 SASEGT. The CDR3 sequence is 14 residues long. The V gene lost 3 bases and the J gene lost 6 bases, with 14 bases spanning the gap. CDR3 residues: CASSDTGWGAEAFF. The CDR3 DNA follows: TGTGCCAGCAGTGACACAGGGTGGGGCGCTGAAGCTTTCTTT.

The chain employs TRBV5-4 and TRBJ1-5; D not certain. From germline, CDR1 is SGHNT and CDR2 YYREEE (reference sequence). Trimming shortened V by 1 base and J by 4 bases, and 12 bases separated the two germline ends. The CDR3 extends over 15 amino acids. The CDR3 spells CASSLSPQMNQPQHF. Here the CDR3 DNA reads TGTGCCAGCAGCTTGTCCCCACAGATGAATCAGCCCCAGCATTTT.

Of note for this clonotype: Relative to the germline gene, one junction end is altered; a read error may explain this. The chain employs TRBV5-1 and TRBJ2-3; 10 positions match TRBD2. The germline V gene has CDR1 SGHRS and CDR2 YFSETQ. This CDR3 spans 14 amino acids. CDR3 residues: CASSTGTSADTKYF. The DNA for the CDR3 is TGCGCCAGCAGCACTGGGACTAGCGCCGATACGAAGTATTTT.

This clonotype was counted a few times. The chain joins TRBV10-3 to TRBJ2-1, with 7 bases identical to TRBD2. The V and J ends lost 0 bases and 7 bases, in that order; junction bases with no gene match: 0. Germline loops: CDR1 ENHRY, CDR2 SYGVKD. The CDR3 has 13 residues. The chain's CDR3 is CAISESGGNEQFF. Written as DNA, the CDR3 is TGTGCCATCAGTGAGTCGGGAGGGAATGAGCAGTTCTTC.

This clonotype has a handful of counts. This sequence joins TRBV20-1 and TRBJ2-5; tentatively, D is TRBD2 (5 bases). The V end lost 6 bases, the J end lost 5 bases, and 16 bases lay between the germline ends. The CDR3 covers 13 residues. The germline V gene has CDR1 DFQATT and CDR2 SNEGSKA (reference sequence). The CDR3 coding sequence is TGCAGTGCCAACGGGGTTTCGGGGGAGACCCAGTACTTC. It translates to CSANGVSGETQYF.

This clonotype has only a few counts. This chain connects TRBV29-1 to TRBJ1-2, with D possibly TRBD1 on 5 matching bases. The V end was cut by 3 bases, the J end by 4 bases, with 15 bases between. From germline, CDR1 is SQVTM and CDR2 ANQGSEA. The CDR3 has 14 amino acids. The CDR3 loop reads CSVDRQLGSYGYTF. In DNA form, the CDR3 reads TGCAGCGTTGACCGACAGTTGGGGAGCTATGGCTACACCTTC. Filled out from reference TRBV29-1 and TRBJ1-2, the complete variable domain reads SAVISQKPSRDICQRGTSLTIQCQVDSQVTMMFWYRQQPGQSLTLIATANQGSEATYESGFVIDKFPISRPNLTFSTLTVSNMSPEDSSIYLCSVDRQLGSYGYTFGSGTRLTVV.

The chain recombines TRBV6-5 with TRBJ1-2, with 7 bases fitting TRBD1. The CDR3 length is 15 residues. Looked up from germline, CDR1 is MNHEY and CDR2 is SVGAGI. With V trimmed by 2 bases and J by 7 bases, 10 bases remained unmatched. The CDR3 here is CASSYLGQGDFGYTF. CDR3 nucleotides: TGTGCCAGCAGTTACCTCGGGCAGGGGGATTTTGGCTACACCTTC.

The chain couples TRBV6-5 to TRBJ1-1, with no clear D. V dropped 3 bases and J dropped 4 bases, with 15 bases sitting between them. CDR1 and CDR2 from the germline V gene are MNHEY and SVGAGI. This CDR3 has 15 amino acids. The DNA for the CDR3 is TGTGCCAGCAGTTATTCTTGGGCCCCTGGCACTGAAGCTTTCTTT. It codes for CASSYSWAPGTEAFF.